This T cell receptor (beta chain) appears in the sequencing data of a study of blood T cell repertoires in COVID-19. About the study: Sources were T cells, B-cell-depleted T cells, or PBMCs; the material itself was cDNA or gDNA.

The CDR3 contains 13 residues. Those enrolled, adults aged about 18 to 95 years, came from under 25 US areas. Source study methods: Researchers report that nucleated cell counts were estimated from reference gene primer amplification. Sequenced by immunoSEQ multiplex PCR; TCRdb stores in-frame clones only, minus some. V and J calls and clone size come straight from that table; D and trimming were deduced from the DNA. The table has 380,000 or so clones, around nine tenths seen once. This clone appeared once. Material for sequencing was PBMCs or T cells enriched from blood (not recorded which). This clonotype was obtained from a woman aged 25 to 39 with acute COVID-19. The chain joins TRBV21-1 to TRBJ1-2; the table's D call, TRBD1, has no DNA check behind it. TRBV21-1 represents a pseudogene. For the CDR3, the DNA is TGTGCCAGCAGCAAAGGACAGGAATCTGGCTACACCTTC. Protein: CASSKGQESGYTF.